A single sample gave rise to the 18 T cell receptor beta chains below, sequenced in a study of identical twins. A single record per CDR3 protein comes from TCRdb applying MiXCR to the 5' RACE reads. The sample has fewer than 250,000 distinct CDR3 sequences; less than 20% are singletons. The sample also formed part of further work on T cells expressing NK-cell markers.

Sequencing input: CD8+ T cells sorted from blood. Receptors originate from a woman under 30 in good health.

This clonotype appeared a few times. This chain uses TRBV5-6 with TRBJ2-1; 9 positions match TRBD2. Per the germline V gene, CDR1 is SGHDT and CDR2 is YYEEEE. The CDR3 totals 13 residues. Trimming cost V 4 bases and J 10 bases; bases outside gene matches: 6. The CDR3 DNA is TGTGCCAGCAGCCCGGGACTAGCAGAGGAGCAGTTCTTC. As protein: CASSPGLAEEQFF.

This clonotype was seen a few times. The genes are TRBV29-1 and TRBJ2-4; 7 nucleotides agree with TRBD2. This CDR3 has 15 residues. V shed 3 bases and J 5 bases; nucleotides not matched to a gene: 10. In germline, CDR1 is SQVTM, CDR2 ANQGSEA. CDR3 DNA sequence: TGCAGCGTTGAGTCGAGCGGGGAAGAGGAAAACATTCAGTACTTC. This sequence encodes CSVESSGEEENIQYF.

V and J are TRBV18 and TRBJ2-7; the D gene is possibly TRBD1 (6 bases). Germline CDR1 KGHSH, CDR2 LQKENI. CDR3 length: 14 amino acids. The V gene lost 3 bases and the J gene lost 3 bases, with 12 bases spanning the gap. The CDR3 loop reads CASSPRTDYYEQYF. CDR3 coding DNA: TGTGCCAGCTCACCCAGGACAGATTACTACGAGCAGTACTTC. The full variable domain, completed using reference TRBV18 and TRBJ2-7, is NAGVMQNPRHLVRRRGQEARLRCSPMKGHSHVYWYRQLPEEGLKFMVYLQKENIIDESGMPKERFSAEFPKEGPSILRIQQVVRGDSAAYFCASSPRTDYYEQYFGPGTRLTVT.

This clonotype has only a few counts. This could be a read error, since a much larger clone is one nucleotide away. The chain links TRBV12-3 or TRBV12-4 to TRBJ2-1, with D hard to call. CDR3 length equals 18 residues. CDR3 in DNA: TGTGCCATCAGTTTCGGTAGTGGGGTACCTTGGGACTACAATGAGCAGTTCTTC. It codes for CAISFGSGVPWDYNEQFF.

The genes are TRBV2 and TRBJ2-7; D uncertain. The CDR3 is made up of 10 amino acids. V was trimmed by 8 bases and J by 7 bases, leaving 9 bases between them. CDR1 is SNHLY, CDR2 FYNNEI, per germline. The CDR3 DNA follows: TGTGCCAGCCTTAGAGGAGAGCAGTACTTC. Translated, it gives CASLRGEQYF.

This clonotype was observed a few times. V is TRBV18 and J is TRBJ2-3; 7 nucleotides line up with TRBD1. From germline, CDR1 is KGHSH and CDR2 LQKENI. The V segment lost 5 bases and the J segment 8 bases; nucleotides outside the gene matches: 13. This CDR3 has 15 amino acids. CDR3 in DNA: TGTGCCAGCTCATCAGCCTCATCGGGACAGATTACGCAGTATTTT. It encodes CASSSASSGQITQYF.

V is TRBV19 and J is TRBJ2-3; TRBD1 aligns across 7 bases. Germline V lookup: CDR1 LNHDA, CDR2 SQIVND (reference sequence). Trimming removed 5 bases from V and 0 bases from J; junction bases left unmatched: 5. This CDR3 spans 15 amino acids. Here the CDR3 reads CASSFDRASTDTQYF. CDR3 DNA sequence: TGTGCCAGTAGTTTCGACAGGGCAAGCACAGATACGCAGTATTTT.

The chain links TRBV5-8 to TRBJ2-2; 7 bases are a match to TRBD2. The germline V gene encodes CDR1 SGHTS and CDR2 YDEGEE. The V segment lost 3 bases and the J segment 5 bases; nucleotides outside the gene matches: 4. The CDR3 is made up of 14 amino acids. The CDR3, as DNA: TGTGCCAGCAGCTCTCGGGAGGCTACCGGGGAGCTGTTTTTT. As protein: CASSSREATGELFF.

The chain combines TRBV7-9 with TRBJ2-7; D may correspond to TRBD1 or TRBD2 (5 bases each). V was cut by 1 base and J by 0 bases, with 13 bases left in between. CDR1 and CDR2 from the germline V gene are SEHNR and FQNEAQ (reference sequence). The CDR3 runs 16 residues. CDR3 region: CASSLEGAGSSYEQYF. CDR3 DNA: TGTGCCAGCAGCTTAGAAGGGGCTGGGAGCTCCTACGAGCAGTACTTC.

J is TRBJ2-7 and V is TRBV12-3 or TRBV12-4, with D perhaps TRBD2 (6 bases). With 8 bases removed from V and 7 bases from J, the gap between germline ends came to 9 bases. The CDR3 is 10 residues long. The CDR3: CASAGGEQYF. CDR3 nucleotides: TGTGCCAGCGCTGGAGGGGAGCAGTACTTC.

This clonotype appeared a few times. The V and J genes are TRBV28 and TRBJ2-5; 10 bases agree with TRBD1. Looked up from germline, CDR1 is MDHEN and CDR2 is SYDVKM. CDR3 length: 16 residues. V was pared by 3 bases and J by 6 bases, with 10 bases of the junction left unmatched. The CDR3 nucleotides read TGTGCCAGCAGTTTTGACAGGGGGCGTCTTTTGAAGACCCAGTACTTC. Translation gives CASSFDRGRLLKTQYF.

Ten or more counts support this clonotype. V gene TRBV7-8 combines with J gene TRBJ2-7, with a tentative D call TRBD1 (5 bases). CDR1 SGHVS and CDR2 FQNEAQ come from the germline V gene. The CDR3 runs to 14 residues. V lost 0 bases, J lost 2 bases, and 8 bases lay in between. The CDR3 sequence: CASSLARTPYEQYF. CDR3 DNA: TGTGCCAGCAGCTTAGCCCGGACACCCTACGAGCAGTACTTC.

The sample holds a few counts of this clonotype. This chain connects TRBV27 to TRBJ2-1; a possible D gene is TRBD2 (6 bases). Trimming stripped 0 bases from V and 7 bases from J, with 16 bases between. CDR1 is MNHEY, CDR2 SMNVEV, per germline (reference sequence). The CDR3 is 16 residues long. DNA of the CDR3: TGTGCCAGCAGTTTATCAACGGGGGAATGGAAAAATGAGCAGTTCTTC. Translating it yields CASSLSTGEWKNEQFF.

V and J are TRBV5-1 and TRBJ2-1, with TRBD1 matching over 7 bases. After removal of 4 bases from V and 10 bases from J, the junction contained 5 bases not matched to a gene. The CDR3 is made up of 12 amino acids. Germline V lookup: CDR1 SGHRS, CDR2 YFSETQ. The CDR3 reads CASSPDRREQFF. In DNA form, the CDR3 reads TGCGCCAGCAGCCCGGACAGGCGGGAGCAGTTCTTC. The full variable domain, rest sourced from reference TRBV5-1 and TRBJ2-1, is KAGVTQTPRYLIKTRGQQVTLSCSPISGHRSVSWYQQTPGQGLQFLFEYFSETQRNKGNFPGRFSGRQFSNSRSEMNVSTLELGDSALYLCASSPDRREQFFGPGTRLTVL.

The rearrangement joins TRBV11-2 to TRBJ2-1; TRBD2 matches at 7 bases. CDR3 length: 17 amino acids. The germline CDR1 and CDR2 sequences are SGHAT and FQNNGV. Germline trimming cut 4 bases from V and 8 bases from J; bases unmatched to any gene: 17. The DNA for the CDR3 is TGTGCCAGCAGCTACGCGGGAGTAAGTTACCGTGGGGATGAGCAGTTCTTC. Translation: CASSYAGVSYRGDEQFF.

This clonotype was recorded a few times. The rearrangement links TRBV12-3 or TRBV12-4 to TRBJ2-2; D ambiguous. The germline V and J ends were trimmed by 3 bases and 4 bases, with 9 bases remaining between them. This CDR3 is built from 14 residues. Here the CDR3 reads CASSFWEFTGELFF. DNA of the CDR3: TGTGCCAGCAGTTTTTGGGAATTCACCGGGGAGCTGTTTTTT.

In its sample, this clonotype was seen a few times. This rearrangement joins TRBV4-2 to TRBJ2-2, with D maybe TRBD2 (6 bases). The V end was cut by 4 bases, the J end by 0 bases, with 18 bases between. In germline, CDR1 is LGHNA, CDR2 YNFKEQ. The CDR3 is 18 amino acids. The CDR3 DNA sequence: TGTGCCAGCAGCCCTGGAGTAGCGCTAGCGCCGAACACCGGGGAGCTGTTTTTT. The encoded protein is CASSPGVALAPNTGELFF.

In this sample, this clonotype turned up a few times. The chain joins TRBV20-1 to TRBJ1-2; perhaps TRBD1 as D (5 bases). V lost 3 bases to trimming and J lost 3 bases, with 14 bases between them. The CDR3 loop spans 14 amino acids. Germline V gene data show CDR1 as DFQATT and CDR2 as SNEGSKA (reference sequence). CDR3 sequence reads: CSASLPGGYYGYTF. Here the CDR3 DNA reads TGCAGTGCTAGCCTACCTGGGGGTTACTATGGCTACACCTTC.